Detailed here is one TCR beta chain. Unmatched junction bases numbered 2, after V lost 0 bases and J lost 4 bases. The germline V gene encodes CDR1 SGHRS and CDR2 YFSETQ. This CDR3 is 15 amino acids long. The sample comes from a study of T cells after yellow fever vaccination. In TCRdb, the 5' RACE reads were re-called with MiXCR into one record per CDR3 protein. The sample yields hundreds of thousands of distinct CDR3 sequences, approximately 13% seen once. The chain couples TRBV5-1 to TRBJ2-7, with 12 nucleotides matching TRBD2. The clonotype was recovered from a man aged 25 to 40 who received the YFV17D yellow fever vaccine. The material was PBMCs, obtained on the day of the yellow fever booster vaccination. CDR3 bases: TGCGCCAGCAGCTTGGAGGGGACTAGCGGGTACGAGCAGTACTTC. Its translation: CASSLEGTSGYEQYF.